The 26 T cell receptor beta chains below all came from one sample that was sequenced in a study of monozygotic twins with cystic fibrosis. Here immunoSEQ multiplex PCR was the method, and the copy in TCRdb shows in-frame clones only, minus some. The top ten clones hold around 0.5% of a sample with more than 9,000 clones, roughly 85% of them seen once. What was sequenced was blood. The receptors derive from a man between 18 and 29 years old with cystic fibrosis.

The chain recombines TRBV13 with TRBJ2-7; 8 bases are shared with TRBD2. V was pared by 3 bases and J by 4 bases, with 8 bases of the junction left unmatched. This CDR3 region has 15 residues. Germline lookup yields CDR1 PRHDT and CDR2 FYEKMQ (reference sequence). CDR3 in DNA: TGTGCCAGCAGCTTCGCGGGGGGTAATGTTTACGAGCAGTACTTC. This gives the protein CASSFAGGNVYEQYF.

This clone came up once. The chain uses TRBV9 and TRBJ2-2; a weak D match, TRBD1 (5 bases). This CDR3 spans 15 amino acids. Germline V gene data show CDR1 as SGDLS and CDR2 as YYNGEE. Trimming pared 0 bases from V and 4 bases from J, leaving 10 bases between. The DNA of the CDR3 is TGTGCCAGCAGCGTAGCGTCAAGGGGCACCGGGGAGCTGTTTTTT. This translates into CASSVASRGTGELFF.

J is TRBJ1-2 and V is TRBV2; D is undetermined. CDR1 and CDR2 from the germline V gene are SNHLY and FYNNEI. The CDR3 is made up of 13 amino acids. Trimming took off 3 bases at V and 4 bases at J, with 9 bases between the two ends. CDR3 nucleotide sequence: TGTGCCAGCAGTGACCAAGTGGGCTATGGCTACACCTTC. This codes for CASSDQVGYGYTF.

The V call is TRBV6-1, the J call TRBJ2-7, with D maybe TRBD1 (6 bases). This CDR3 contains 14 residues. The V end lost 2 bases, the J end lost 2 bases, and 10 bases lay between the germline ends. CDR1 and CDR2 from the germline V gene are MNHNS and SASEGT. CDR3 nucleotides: TGTGCCAGCAGTGAAAGGACAGCAACCTACGAGCAGTACTTC. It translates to CASSERTATYEQYF.

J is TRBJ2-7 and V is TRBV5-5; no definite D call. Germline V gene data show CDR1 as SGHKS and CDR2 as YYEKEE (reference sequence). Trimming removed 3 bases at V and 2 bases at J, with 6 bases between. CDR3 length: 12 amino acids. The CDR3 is CASSSAAYEQYF. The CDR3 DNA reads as TGTGCCAGCAGCTCTGCGGCCTACGAGCAGTACTTC.

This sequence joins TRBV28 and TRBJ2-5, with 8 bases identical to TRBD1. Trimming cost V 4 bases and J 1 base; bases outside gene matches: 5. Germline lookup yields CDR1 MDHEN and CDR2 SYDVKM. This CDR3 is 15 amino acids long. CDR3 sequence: CASSSRTGLQETQYF. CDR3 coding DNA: TGTGCCAGCAGTTCGCGGACAGGGCTCCAAGAGACCCAGTACTTC.

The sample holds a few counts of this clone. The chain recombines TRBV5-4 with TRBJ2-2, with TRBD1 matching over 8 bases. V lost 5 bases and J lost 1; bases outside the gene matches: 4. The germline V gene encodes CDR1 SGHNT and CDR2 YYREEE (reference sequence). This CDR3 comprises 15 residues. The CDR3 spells CASRPGQGNTGELFF. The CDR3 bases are TGTGCCAGCAGACCAGGACAGGGGAACACCGGGGAGCTGTTTTTT.

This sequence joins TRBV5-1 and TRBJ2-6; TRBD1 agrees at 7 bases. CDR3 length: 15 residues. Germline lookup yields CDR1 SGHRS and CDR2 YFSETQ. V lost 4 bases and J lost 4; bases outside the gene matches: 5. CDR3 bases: TGCGCCAGCAGCCCACAGGGGTACGGGGCCAACGTCCTGACTTTC. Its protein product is CASSPQGYGANVLTF.

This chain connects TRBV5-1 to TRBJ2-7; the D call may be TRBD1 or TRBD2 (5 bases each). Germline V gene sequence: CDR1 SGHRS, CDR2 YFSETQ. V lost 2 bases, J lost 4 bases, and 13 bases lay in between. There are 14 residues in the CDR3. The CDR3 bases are TGCGCCAGCAGCTTCCGGGACGGCGTATACGAGCAGTACTTC. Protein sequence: CASSFRDGVYEQYF.

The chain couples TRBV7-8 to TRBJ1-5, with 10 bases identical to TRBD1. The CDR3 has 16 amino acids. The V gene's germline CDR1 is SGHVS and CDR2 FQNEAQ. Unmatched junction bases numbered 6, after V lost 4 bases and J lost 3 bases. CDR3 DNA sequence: TGTGCCAGCAGCTCCTGGACAGGGGGAAACAATCAGCCCCAGCATTTT. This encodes CASSSWTGGNNQPQHF.

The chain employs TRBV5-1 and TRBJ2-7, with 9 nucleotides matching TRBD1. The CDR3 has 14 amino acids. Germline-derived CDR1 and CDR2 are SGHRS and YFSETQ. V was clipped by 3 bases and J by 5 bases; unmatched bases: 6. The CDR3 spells CASSWGTGGDEQYF. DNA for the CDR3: TGCGCCAGCAGCTGGGGCACAGGGGGCGACGAGCAGTACTTC.

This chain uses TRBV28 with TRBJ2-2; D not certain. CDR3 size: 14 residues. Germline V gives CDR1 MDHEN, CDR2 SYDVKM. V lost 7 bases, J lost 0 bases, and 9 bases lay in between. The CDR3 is CASKRSSNTGELFF. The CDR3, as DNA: TGTGCCAGCAAACGGTCTTCGAACACCGGGGAGCTGTTTTTT.

The CDR3 DNA reads as TGTGCCTGGAGTGTAGCCGTCGGCGGGATAATGGGCACAGATACGCAGTATTTT. Translated, it gives CAWSVAVGGIMGTDTQYF. V and J are TRBV30 and TRBJ2-3, with a possible D match to TRBD2 (6 bases). Trimming pared 0 bases from V and 1 base from J, leaving 20 bases between. CDR3 size: 18 residues. Per the germline V gene, CDR1 is GTSNPN and CDR2 is SVGIG (reference sequence).

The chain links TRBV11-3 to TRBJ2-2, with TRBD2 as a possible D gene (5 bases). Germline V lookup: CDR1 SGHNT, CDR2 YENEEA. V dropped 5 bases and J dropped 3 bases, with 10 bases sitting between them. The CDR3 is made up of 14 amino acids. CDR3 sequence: CASSPSSYTGELFF. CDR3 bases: TGTGCCAGCAGCCCTTCTAGCTACACCGGGGAGCTGTTTTTT.

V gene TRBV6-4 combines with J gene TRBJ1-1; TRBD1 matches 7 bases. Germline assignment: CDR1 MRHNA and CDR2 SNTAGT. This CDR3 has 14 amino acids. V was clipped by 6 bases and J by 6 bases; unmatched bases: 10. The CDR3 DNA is TGTGCCAGCAGGGGGGACAGTTCAACGGCTGAAGCTTTCTTT. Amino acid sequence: CASRGDSSTAEAFF.

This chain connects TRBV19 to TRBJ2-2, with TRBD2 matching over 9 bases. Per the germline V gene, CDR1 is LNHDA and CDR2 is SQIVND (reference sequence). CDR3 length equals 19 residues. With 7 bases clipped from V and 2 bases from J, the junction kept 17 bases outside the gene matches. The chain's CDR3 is CASTPGGTSPTFNTGELFF. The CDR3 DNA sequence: TGTGCCAGTACCCCTGGTGGGACTAGCCCTACTTTTAACACCGGGGAGCTGTTTTTT. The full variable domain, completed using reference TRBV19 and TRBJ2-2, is DGGITQSPKYLFRKEGQNVTLSCEQNLNHDAMYWYRQDPGQGLRLIYYSQIVNDFQKGDIAEGYSVSREKKESFPLTVTSAQKNPTAFYLCASTPGGTSPTFNTGELFFGEGSRLTVL.

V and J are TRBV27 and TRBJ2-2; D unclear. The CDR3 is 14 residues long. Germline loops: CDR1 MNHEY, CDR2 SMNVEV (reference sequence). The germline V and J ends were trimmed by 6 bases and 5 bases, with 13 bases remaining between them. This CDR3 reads CASRFSGLTGELFF. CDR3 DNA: TGTGCCAGCAGGTTCTCTGGCCTTACCGGGGAGCTGTTTTTT.

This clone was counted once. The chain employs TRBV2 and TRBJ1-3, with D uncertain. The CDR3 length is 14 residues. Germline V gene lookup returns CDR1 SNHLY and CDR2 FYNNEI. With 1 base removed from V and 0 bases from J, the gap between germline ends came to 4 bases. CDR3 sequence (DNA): TGTGCCAGCAGTGAAGAATACTCTGGAAACACCATATATTTT. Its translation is CASSEEYSGNTIYF.

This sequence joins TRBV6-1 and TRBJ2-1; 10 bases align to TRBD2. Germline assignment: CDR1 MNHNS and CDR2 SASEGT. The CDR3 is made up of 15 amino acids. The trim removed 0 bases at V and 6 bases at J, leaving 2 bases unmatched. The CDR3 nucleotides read TGTGCCAGCAGTGAAGCAAGCGGGGGGGCCAATGAGCAGTTCTTC. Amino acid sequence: CASSEASGGANEQFF.

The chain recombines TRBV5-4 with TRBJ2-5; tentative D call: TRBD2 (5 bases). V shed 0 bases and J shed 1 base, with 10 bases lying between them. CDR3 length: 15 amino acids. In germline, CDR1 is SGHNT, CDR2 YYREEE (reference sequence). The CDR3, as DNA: TGTGCCAGCAGCTTGGTCGCGGGTGTCCAAGAGACCCAGTACTTC. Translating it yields CASSLVAGVQETQYF.

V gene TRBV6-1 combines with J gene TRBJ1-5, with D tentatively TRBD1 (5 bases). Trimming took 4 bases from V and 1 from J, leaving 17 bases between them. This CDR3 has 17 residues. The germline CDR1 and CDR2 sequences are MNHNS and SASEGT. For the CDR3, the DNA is TGTGCCAGCAGTGGGCAGGGTGGGACGTGGAGCAATCAGCCCCAGCATTTT. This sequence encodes CASSGQGGTWSNQPQHF.

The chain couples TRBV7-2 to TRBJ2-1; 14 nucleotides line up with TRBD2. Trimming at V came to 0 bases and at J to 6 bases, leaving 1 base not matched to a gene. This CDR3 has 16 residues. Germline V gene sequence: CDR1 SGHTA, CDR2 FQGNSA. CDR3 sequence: CASSLAGTSGSNEQFF. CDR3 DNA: TGTGCCAGCAGCTTAGCGGGGACTAGCGGGAGCAATGAGCAGTTCTTC.

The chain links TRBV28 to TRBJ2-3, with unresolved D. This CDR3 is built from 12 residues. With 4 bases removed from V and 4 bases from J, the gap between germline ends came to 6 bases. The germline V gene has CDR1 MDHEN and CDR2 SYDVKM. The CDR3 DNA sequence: TGTGCCAGCAGTTCACTTGCAGATACGCAGTATTTT. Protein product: CASSSLADTQYF.

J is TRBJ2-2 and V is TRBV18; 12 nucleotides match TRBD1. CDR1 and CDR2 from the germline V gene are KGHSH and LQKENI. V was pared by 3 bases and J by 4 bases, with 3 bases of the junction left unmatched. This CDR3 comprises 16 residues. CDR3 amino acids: CASSPGTGGITGELFF. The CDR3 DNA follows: TGTGCCAGCTCACCTGGGACAGGGGGCATCACCGGGGAGCTGTTTTTT.

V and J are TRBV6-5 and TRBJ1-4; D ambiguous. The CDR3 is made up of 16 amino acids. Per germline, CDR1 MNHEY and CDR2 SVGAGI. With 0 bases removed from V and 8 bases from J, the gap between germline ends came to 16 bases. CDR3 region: CASSYSIGTGQEKLFF. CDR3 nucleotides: TGTGCCAGCAGTTACTCGATAGGTACCGGGCAAGAAAAACTGTTTTTT.

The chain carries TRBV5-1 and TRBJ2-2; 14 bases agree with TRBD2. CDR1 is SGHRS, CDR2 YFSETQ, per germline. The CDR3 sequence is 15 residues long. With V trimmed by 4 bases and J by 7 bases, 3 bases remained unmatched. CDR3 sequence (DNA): TGCGCCAGCAGCATCGGGACTAGCGGGGGCGGGGAGCTGTTTTTT. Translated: CASSIGTSGGGELFF.